This T cell receptor beta chain originates from a study of PD-1 blockade in classical Hodgkin lymphoma. Overall study: Every 2 weeks, patients had 3 mg/kg nivolumab intravenously.

As concerns this clone: Its antigen is still unknown.

Repertoires were generated with immunoSEQ multiplex PCR, while TCRdb's copy carries only in-frame clones and drops some. The data contain 130,000 to 150,000 clones, 78% of them singletons. All patients relapsed after autologous stem cell transplantation, and brentuximab vedotin exposure varied. V was pared by 6 bases and J by 1 base, with 11 bases between. Looked up from germline, CDR1 is SQVTM and CDR2 is ANQGSEA. The CDR3 has 13 amino acids. General study results and limits: What caused the repertoire differences, perhaps disease activity or prior therapy, remains undefined. The study reported lower baseline TCR diversity in newly diagnosed patients than in healthy donors.

This TCR derives from a human donor with classical Hodgkin lymphoma. Sequenced material: peripheral blood mononuclear cells (PBMCs), taken before the second cycle of nivolumab. The chain combines TRBV29-1 with TRBJ2-3, with a weak D call TRBD1 (7 bases). The CDR3 is CSVRRGGTDTQYF. The CDR3 region has the DNA TGCAGCGTGCGCAGGGGGGGCACAGATACGCAGTATTTT.